The rows below give T cell receptor beta chains drawn from one sample of a study of blood T cell repertoires in COVID-19. The method was immunoSEQ multiplex PCR; TCRdb's version includes in-frame clones alone and lacks a portion of them. The sample lists about 200,000 clones, just under 85% seen once, with over 12% in the top ten. The sample was PBMCs or T cells enriched from blood (not recorded which). The source is a man aged 40-49 years who had recovered from COVID-19. CDR3s include the opening cysteine and the closing phenylalanine or tryptophan. Fields, in order: J gene, clone size, CDR3 length, V gene, D gene, CDR3 protein, CDR3 DNA. A D gene is named only where the DNA matches it firmly. Part of the rows lack a size; the others show once, few, many or a class for expanded clones.

>TRBJ1-6|.|9|TRBV24-1|.
CATSANHHF
TGTGCCACCAGCGCGAACCACCACTTT
>TRBJ1-6|.|13|TRBV7-3|.
CASSPQVNSPLHF
TGTGCCAGCAGCCCGCAGGTGAATTCACCCCTCCACTTT
>TRBJ2-7|.|14|TRBV27|TRBD1
CASRPRDRRYEQYF
TGTGCCAGCAGGCCCCGGGACAGGAGGTACGAGCAGTACTTC
>TRBJ2-2|.|16|TRBV5-4|.
CASRSLKTGNTGELFF
TGTGCCAGCAGATCTCTAAAGACAGGGAACACCGGGGAGCTGTTTTTT
>TRBJ2-7|.|15|TRBV7-2|.
CASSSRGGAGGEQYF
TGTGCCAGCAGCTCAAGAGGCGGGGCAGGGGGGGAGCAGTACTTC
>TRBJ2-5|.|13|TRBV10-3|.
CAISGGGEETQYF
TGTGCCATCAGTGGAGGGGGAGAAGAGACCCAGTACTTC
>TRBJ1-6|.|16|TRBV5-6|TRBD1
CASSLVTGGHDSPLHF
TGTGCCAGCAGCTTGGTTACAGGGGGACACGATTCACCCCTCCACTTT
>TRBJ2-5|once|15|TRBV5-4|TRBD1
CASSPPGQGYETQYF
TGTGCCAGCAGCCCTCCGGGACAGGGTTACGAGACCCAGTACTTC
>TRBJ2-3|.|13|TRBV19|.
CASSIGGADTQYF
TGTGCCAGTAGTATCGGCGGGGCAGATACGCAGTATTTT
>TRBJ1-4|few|11|TRBV29-1|.
CSVGDGGSGFF
TGCAGCGTTGGGGACGGGGGGTCCGGGTTTTTT
>TRBJ2-1|.|14|TRBV7-2|TRBD2
CASSSGLAGVEQFF
TGTGCCAGCAGCTCGGGACTAGCGGGGGTTGAGCAGTTCTTC
>TRBJ1-6|.|13|TRBV19|TRBD1
CASSGDSNSPLHF
TGTGCCAGTAGTGGGGACAGTAATTCACCCCTCCACTTT
>TRBJ1-2|once|15|TRBV5-4|.
CASSAETGGNYGYTF
TGTGCCAGCAGCGCGGAAACGGGGGGTAACTATGGCTACACCTTT
>TRBJ2-7|once|15|TRBV6-2/TRBV6-3|.
CASSYSTGRAYEQYF
TGTGCCAGCAGTTACTCGACAGGACGGGCCTACGAGCAGTACTTC
>TRBJ1-4|.|12|TRBV6-5|.
CASSYSREKLFF
TGTGCCAGCAGTTACTCGCGGGAAAAACTGTTTTTT
>TRBJ1-2|few|15|TRBV7-9|TRBD1
CASSQAGTDMGGYTF
TGTGCCAGCAGCCAGGCCGGGACAGATATGGGTGGCTACACCTTC
>TRBJ1-2|.|15|TRBV5-4|TRBD1
CASSLYGTDNYGYTF
TGTGCCAGCAGCTTGTATGGGACAGACAACTATGGCTACACCTTC
>TRBJ2-1|few|13|TRBV5-6|.
CASSLWPNNEQFF
TGTGCCAGCAGCTTATGGCCAAACAATGAGCAGTTCTTC
>TRBJ2-6|.|16|TRBV23-1|TRBD1
CASSQGTGAGANVLTF
TGCGCCAGCAGTCAAGGGACAGGGGCTGGGGCCAACGTCCTGACTTTC
>TRBJ2-7|few|11|TRBV7-9|.
CASSTPDEQYF
TGTGCCAGCAGCACGCCGGACGAGCAGTACTTC
>TRBJ2-7|.|13|TRBV25-1|.
CASSKGHTYEQYF
TGTGCCAGCTCCAAGGGACATACCTACGAGCAGTACTTC
>TRBJ2-5|.|13|TRBV12-3/TRBV12-4|TRBD1
CASVRDSLETQYF
TGTGCCAGCGTCCGGGACAGCCTTGAGACCCAGTACTTC
>TRBJ2-1|.|14|TRBV27|TRBD1
CASSIDRARNEQFF
TGTGCCAGCAGTATCGACAGGGCTAGGAATGAGCAGTTCTTC
>TRBJ2-1|.|16|TRBV24-1|TRBD2
CATSDRTSGSYNEQFF
TGTGCCACCAGTGACCGGACTAGCGGGAGCTACAATGAGCAGTTCTTC
>TRBJ2-3|.|15|TRBV19|.
CASSVRLVPTDTQYF
TGTGCCAGTAGTGTCCGACTAGTACCCACAGATACGCAGTATTTT
>TRBJ1-3|.|15|TRBV5-1|.
CASSSDSNSGNTIYF
TGCGCCAGCAGCTCCGACAGCAACTCTGGAAACACCATATATTTT
>TRBJ2-3|.|15|TRBV18|.
CASSRELPSTDTQYF
TGTGCCAGCTCCCGAGAACTACCTAGCACAGATACGCAGTATTTT
>TRBJ2-7|.|13|TRBV7-6|.
CASSLAGPGEQYF
TGTGCCAGCAGCTTAGCAGGACCGGGGGAGCAGTACTTC
>TRBJ2-7|many|14|TRBV7-9|.
CASSLSRGVNEQYF
TGTGCCAGCAGCTTGTCCAGGGGAGTCAACGAGCAGTACTTC
>TRBJ2-7|.|14|TRBV7-3|TRBD2
CASSFRREAYEQYF
TGTGCCAGCAGCTTCCGGCGGGAGGCCTACGAGCAGTACTTC
>TRBJ2-2|.|12|TRBV7-9|.
CASREVTGELFF
TGTGCCAGCAGAGAGGTTACCGGGGAGCTGTTTTTT
>TRBJ1-4|once|15|TRBV7-6|.
CASSSGQTTNEKLFF
TGTGCCAGCAGCTCAGGACAGACAACTAATGAAAAACTGTTTTTT
>TRBJ1-5|.|16|TRBV28|TRBD1
CASKEVQGASNQPQHF
TGTGCCAGCAAGGAGGTACAGGGGGCTAGCAATCAGCCCCAGCATTTT
>TRBJ1-6|.|14|TRBV27|TRBD1
CASSPGTANSPLHF
TGTGCCAGCAGCCCCGGGACAGCCAATTCACCCCTCCACTTT
>TRBJ1-2|.|13|TRBV30|TRBD1
CAWKGGTGVGYTF
TGTGCCTGGAAGGGTGGAACAGGGGTCGGCTACACCTTC
>TRBJ2-5|.|14|TRBV6-5|.
CASSYGGMGETQYF
TGTGCCAGCAGTTACGGCGGGATGGGAGAGACCCAGTACTTC
>TRBJ1-3|.|17|TRBV12-1|.
CASSSLSDRSSGNTIYF
TGTGCCAGCAGCTCCCTCTCGGACAGAAGCTCTGGAAACACCATATATTTT